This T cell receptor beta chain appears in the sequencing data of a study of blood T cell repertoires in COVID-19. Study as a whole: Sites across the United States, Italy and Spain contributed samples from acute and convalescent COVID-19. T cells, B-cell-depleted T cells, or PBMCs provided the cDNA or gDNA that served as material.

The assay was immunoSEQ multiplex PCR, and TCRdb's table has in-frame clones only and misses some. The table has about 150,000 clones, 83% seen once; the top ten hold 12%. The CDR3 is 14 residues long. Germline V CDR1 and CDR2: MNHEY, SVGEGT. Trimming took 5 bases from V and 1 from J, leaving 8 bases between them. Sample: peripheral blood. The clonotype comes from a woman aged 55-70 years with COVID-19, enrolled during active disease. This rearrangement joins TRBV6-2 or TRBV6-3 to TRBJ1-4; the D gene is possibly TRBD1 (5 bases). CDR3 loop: CASSARGTNEKLFF. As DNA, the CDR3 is TGTGCCAGCAGTGCAAGGGGAACTAATGAAAAACTGTTTTTT.